Listed below are T cell receptor beta chains from one sample, sequenced in a study of T cell responses to AZD1222 COVID-19 vaccine. Repertoires were generated with immunoSEQ multiplex PCR, while TCRdb's copy carries only in-frame clones and drops some. This table holds approximately 110,000 clones, 80% to 90% found once. The starting material was peripheral blood, obtained on day 0 of AZD1222 vaccination. The receptor set was obtained from an adult in good health. The CDR3 runs from the conserved cysteine through the conserved F or W. The D gene is left open where the match is weak. Size is omitted from some rows. Given values are once, few, many or a class for expanded clones.

clone_size	d_call	j_call	v_call	cdr3_nt	cdr3_aa
once	-	TRBJ1-1	TRBV14	TGTGCCAGCAGCCAAGTTTTGGGGCCTGAAGCTTTCTTT	CASSQVLGPEAFF
-	-	TRBJ1-1	TRBV19	TGTGCCAGTAGTATTCTCCCCAGGGTCCCGACTGAAGCTTTCTTT	CASSILPRVPTEAFF
-	-	TRBJ1-1	TRBV3-1/TRBV3-2	TGTGCCAGCAGCCAAGTAGATTCGAACACTGAAGCTTTCTTT	CASSQVDSNTEAFF
medium-sized	-	TRBJ2-1	TRBV9	TGTGCCAGCAGCGCCCGGGACACAATCAATGAGCAGTTCTTC	CASSARDTINEQFF
-	TRBD2	TRBJ2-1	TRBV18	TGTGCCAGCTCACGCACGGGGACTAGCGGATACAATGAGCAGTTCTTC	CASSRTGTSGYNEQFF
once	-	TRBJ1-1	TRBV6-2/TRBV6-3	TGTGCCAGCAGTTACGGGGGGGCGCCCATGAACACTGAAGCTTTCTTT	CASSYGGAPMNTEAFF
once	-	TRBJ2-7	TRBV19	TGTGCCAGTAGTAGGGCGCTCTCCACCTACGAGCAGTACTTC	CASSRALSTYEQYF
-	-	TRBJ2-1	TRBV7-9	TGTGCCAGCAGCTTAGTCCTCGGGAAAGGGGCCAATGAGCAGTTCTTC	CASSLVLGKGANEQFF
-	-	TRBJ1-5	TRBV2	TGTGCCAGCAGTGAATTCGGGCTAAGCAATCAGCCCCAGCATTTT	CASSEFGLSNQPQHF
-	-	TRBJ2-3	TRBV2	TGTGCCAGCAGTGTAGAGGGGCGGGTACAGGATACGCAGTATTTT	CASSVEGRVQDTQYF
-	TRBD1	TRBJ1-2	TRBV5-1	TGCGCCAGCAGCTTGGGTAACAGGGGACGTGGCTACACCTTC	CASSLGNRGRGYTF
-	-	TRBJ1-1	TRBV6-1	TGTGCCAGCAGCGAAGTCGCTATGAGGAGCACTGAAGCTTTCTTT	CASSEVAMRSTEAFF
-	-	TRBJ2-2	TRBV28	TGTGCCAGCAAGGAGCGAAACACCGGGGAGCTGTTTTTT	CASKERNTGELFF
few	-	TRBJ2-7	TRBV10-3	TGTGCCACCAACCGGGACGGTCTGAGAGAGCAGTACTTC	CATNRDGLREQYF
-	TRBD1	TRBJ1-4	TRBV20-1	TGCAGTGCTGGTGACCTCAGGGGGCTTAATGAAAAACTGTTTTTT	CSAGDLRGLNEKLFF
once	-	TRBJ2-1	TRBV7-8	TGTGCCAGCAGCTTAGAGGCCCGGTACAATGAGCAGTTCTTC	CASSLEARYNEQFF
-	TRBD2	TRBJ2-2	TRBV9	TGTGCCAGCAGCGTGACTAGCGGTGCCGCGAACACCGGGGAGCTGTTTTTT	CASSVTSGAANTGELFF
-	-	TRBJ1-2	TRBV28	TGTGCCAGCAGAACCTACCATGGACTCGTCTACACCTTC	CASRTYHGLVYTF